The entry below describes one TCR beta chain. V shed 1 base and J 12 bases; nucleotides not matched to a gene: 13. The CDR3 runs 14 residues. Germline CDR1 and CDR2: GTSNPN and SVGIG (reference sequence). The record originates from a study of radiotherapy plus CTLA-4 blockade in lung cancer. Repertoires were generated with immunoSEQ multiplex PCR, while TCRdb's copy carries only in-frame clones and drops some. The data hold 81,000 or so clones, with around nine tenths observed a single time. The rearrangement links TRBV30 to TRBJ1-2, with 8 bases aligning to TRBD1. The sequencing here drew on peripheral blood, taken from a patient treated with radiotherapy plus ipilimumab. This TCR derives from a human donor with non-small cell lung cancer who had stable disease on radiotherapy plus ipilimumab. This CDR3 is CAWSAQGGTPGDTF. CDR3 nucleotides: TGTGCCTGGAGTGCACAGGGGGGGACGCCAGGAGACACCTTC.